These T cell receptor beta chains were read from a single sample in a study of metastatic and nonmetastatic thyroid tumors. TCRdb re-called the PCR reads via MiXCR. The sample shows approximately 15,000 clones, 9.5% to 15% of them seen only once. Sequences were obtained from blood. These receptors all stem from a female donor with papillary thyroid cancer or a benign thyroid nodule (not recorded which). Some clones in this sample may be carry-over from other donors' samples. Both conserved end residues are part of each CDR3. A D gene is named only where the DNA matches it firmly. Part of the rows lack a size; the others show once, few, many or a class for expanded clones.

J gene: TRBJ1-2
V gene: TRBV30
clone size: many
D gene: TRBD1
CDR3 protein: CACLGGDRGYGYTF
CDR3 DNA: TGTGCCTGCCTGGGGGGGGACAGGGGATATGGCTACACCTTC

J gene: TRBJ2-2
V gene: TRBV9
clone size: many
D gene: NA
CDR3 protein: CASSPQGWAANTGELFF
CDR3 DNA: TGTGCCAGCAGCCCCCAAGGGTGGGCAGCAAACACCGGGGAGCTGTTTTTT

J gene: TRBJ1-1
V gene: TRBV19
clone size: many
D gene: NA
CDR3 protein: CASNTGSSTETFF
CDR3 DNA: TGTGCCAGTAACACAGGGAGTAGCACTGAAACTTTCTTT

J gene: TRBJ1-1
V gene: TRBV7-9
clone size: many
D gene: NA
CDR3 protein: CASSLDLNTEAFF
CDR3 DNA: TGTGCCAGCAGCTTGGACCTGAACACTGAAGCTTTCTTT

J gene: TRBJ1-5
V gene: TRBV4-2
clone size: many
D gene: TRBD1
CDR3 protein: CASSQDVTGGQPQHF
CDR3 DNA: TGTGCCAGCAGCCAAGACGTAACAGGGGGTCAGCCCCAGCATTTT

J gene: TRBJ2-2
V gene: TRBV6-1
clone size: NA
D gene: NA
CDR3 protein: CASGHHTGELFF
CDR3 DNA: TGTGCCAGTGGGCACCACACCGGGGAGCTGTTTTTT

J gene: TRBJ1-1
V gene: TRBV27
clone size: many
D gene: NA
CDR3 protein: CASRTMNTEVFF
CDR3 DNA: TGTGCCAGCAGGACGATGAACACTGAAGTTTTCTTT

J gene: TRBJ1-2
V gene: TRBV6-2/TRBV6-3
clone size: medium-sized
D gene: NA
CDR3 protein: CASSYRDGWIQYYGYTF
CDR3 DNA: TGTGCCAGCAGTTACCGGGACGGATGGATCCAGTACTATGGCTACACCTTC

J gene: TRBJ2-1
V gene: TRBV12-3/TRBV12-4
clone size: medium-sized
D gene: TRBD2
CDR3 protein: CASGKAGGSYNEQFF
CDR3 DNA: TGTGCCAGCGGTAAAGCGGGAGGATCCTACAATGAGCAGTTCTTC

J gene: TRBJ2-2
V gene: TRBV28
clone size: few
D gene: NA
CDR3 protein: CASNGYLLRSGELFF
CDR3 DNA: TGTGCCAGCAATGGGTATCTATTGAGGTCCGGGGAGCTGTTTTTT

J gene: TRBJ1-6
V gene: TRBV3-1
clone size: many
D gene: NA
CDR3 protein: CASSQGRDKTLHF
CDR3 DNA: TGTGCCAGCAGCCAAGGACGGGATAAGACCCTCCACTTT

J gene: TRBJ2-3
V gene: TRBV27
clone size: NA
D gene: NA
CDR3 protein: CASSSRHVADTQYF
CDR3 DNA: TGTGCCAGCAGTTCCCGACATGTCGCAGATACGCAGTATTTT

J gene: TRBJ2-7
V gene: TRBV5-1
clone size: many
D gene: TRBD2
CDR3 protein: CASSLASVAGAYEQYF
CDR3 DNA: TGCGCCAGCAGCTTGGCCTCGGTAGCGGGAGCTTACGAGCAGTACTTC

J gene: TRBJ2-2
V gene: TRBV7-2
clone size: many
D gene: NA
CDR3 protein: CASSLTANGELFF
CDR3 DNA: TGTGCCAGCAGCCTCACGGCGAACGGGGAGCTGTTTTTT

J gene: TRBJ1-2
V gene: TRBV5-1
clone size: NA
D gene: NA
CDR3 protein: CASSLVTGDVYTF
CDR3 DNA: TGCGCCAGCAGCTTGGTGACGGGGGATGTCTACACCTTC

J gene: TRBJ1-2
V gene: TRBV18
clone size: many
D gene: NA
CDR3 protein: CASSPQGRGYTF
CDR3 DNA: TGTGCCAGCTCACCACAGGGTCGTGGCTACACCTTC

J gene: TRBJ2-7
V gene: TRBV6-2/TRBV6-3
clone size: many
D gene: NA
CDR3 protein: CASSPRTGFYEQYF
CDR3 DNA: TGTGCCAGCAGCCCCAGGACTGGATTCTACGAGCAGTACTTC

J gene: TRBJ2-7
V gene: TRBV20-1
clone size: many
D gene: TRBD2
CDR3 protein: CSARVLALAASYEQYF
CDR3 DNA: TGCAGTGCTAGAGTATTGGCACTAGCGGCCTCATACGAGCAGTACTTC

J gene: TRBJ2-7
V gene: TRBV20-1
clone size: once
D gene: NA
CDR3 protein: CSARGASSAPQDEQYF
CDR3 DNA: TGCAGTGCTAGGGGTGCTTCTTCCGCGCCTCAAGACGAGCAGTACTTC

J gene: TRBJ2-7
V gene: TRBV19
clone size: many
D gene: TRBD1
CDR3 protein: CASSMAGTGEYEQYF
CDR3 DNA: TGTGCCAGTAGTATGGCCGGGACAGGAGAATACGAGCAGTACTTC

J gene: TRBJ2-7
V gene: TRBV30
clone size: many
D gene: TRBD2
CDR3 protein: CAWVGTSGMEQYF
CDR3 DNA: TGTGCCTGGGTAGGGACTAGCGGGATGGAGCAGTACTTC

J gene: TRBJ1-4
V gene: TRBV20-1
clone size: many
D gene: NA
CDR3 protein: CSARGGEKLFF
CDR3 DNA: TGCAGTGCTAGAGGGGGTGAAAAACTGTTTTTT

J gene: TRBJ1-6
V gene: TRBV6-1
clone size: few
D gene: TRBD1
CDR3 protein: CASSEPRDSKNNSPLQF
CDR3 DNA: TGTGCCAGCAGTGAGCCCCGGGACAGTAAAAATAATTCACCCCTCCAATTT

J gene: TRBJ2-1
V gene: TRBV10-3
clone size: many
D gene: NA
CDR3 protein: CAISESGQEQFF
CDR3 DNA: TGTGCCATCAGTGAGTCGGGTCAGGAGCAGTTCTTC

J gene: TRBJ1-5
V gene: TRBV6-5
clone size: many
D gene: NA
CDR3 protein: CASSYVKNQPQHF
CDR3 DNA: TGTGCCAGCAGTTACGTGAAAAATCAGCCCCAGCATTTT

J gene: TRBJ2-1
V gene: TRBV5-1
clone size: NA
D gene: TRBD2
CDR3 protein: CASSLPGGNEQFF
CDR3 DNA: TGCGCCAGCAGCTTGCCGGGGGGGAATGAGCAGTTCTTC

J gene: TRBJ1-2
V gene: TRBV11-2
clone size: many
D gene: TRBD1
CDR3 protein: CASSSPRQGVFYGYTF
CDR3 DNA: TGTGCCAGCAGCTCTCCCCGACAGGGGGTTTTTTATGGCTACACCTTC

J gene: TRBJ1-1
V gene: TRBV5-6
clone size: many
D gene: NA
CDR3 protein: CASSFGASHTEAFF
CDR3 DNA: TGTGCCAGCAGCTTCGGCGCCTCGCACACTGAAGCTTTCTTT

J gene: TRBJ1-3
V gene: TRBV5-4
clone size: many
D gene: NA
CDR3 protein: CASSWGGTSGNTIYF
CDR3 DNA: TGTGCCAGCAGCTGGGGAGGGACCTCTGGAAACACCATATATTTT

J gene: TRBJ1-1
V gene: TRBV7-8
clone size: many
D gene: NA
CDR3 protein: CASSLRENTEAFF
CDR3 DNA: TGTGCCAGCAGCTTACGAGAGAACACTGAAGCTTTCTTT

J gene: TRBJ1-2
V gene: TRBV11-1
clone size: many
D gene: NA
CDR3 protein: CASSLTSLSGHYGYTF
CDR3 DNA: TGTGCCAGCAGCCTGACAAGCTTGTCGGGCCACTATGGCTACACCTTC

J gene: TRBJ2-7
V gene: TRBV20-1
clone size: many
D gene: NA
CDR3 protein: CSARESGYEQYF
CDR3 DNA: TGCAGTGCTAGAGAAAGTGGGTACGAGCAGTACTTC

J gene: TRBJ2-1
V gene: TRBV10-3
clone size: many
D gene: NA
CDR3 protein: CAISDTIISYNEQFF
CDR3 DNA: TGTGCCATCAGTGACACGATAATTTCGTACAATGAGCAGTTCTTC

J gene: TRBJ2-1
V gene: TRBV3-1
clone size: many
D gene: NA
CDR3 protein: CASSQVSGKLYNEQFF
CDR3 DNA: TGTGCCAGCAGCCAAGTTTCCGGGAAACTCTACAATGAGCAGTTCTTC

J gene: TRBJ2-2
V gene: TRBV28
clone size: NA
D gene: NA
CDR3 protein: CASSGGANTGDLFF
CDR3 DNA: TGTGCCAGCAGCGGGGGTGCGAACACCGGGGATCTGTTTTTT

J gene: TRBJ2-3
V gene: TRBV5-4
clone size: many
D gene: NA
CDR3 protein: CASSTGEGTQYF
CDR3 DNA: TGTGCCAGCAGCACCGGTGAAGGTACGCAGTATTTT

J gene: TRBJ2-7
V gene: TRBV28
clone size: NA
D gene: TRBD2
CDR3 protein: CASSQAGSGNLEQYF
CDR3 DNA: TGTGCCAGCAGTCAAGCGGGTAGCGGGAACTTGGAGCAGTACTTC

J gene: TRBJ2-5
V gene: TRBV6-1
clone size: many
D gene: NA
CDR3 protein: CASQKGRSPAVRETQYF
CDR3 DNA: TGTGCCAGCCAGAAGGGGCGGTCCCCTGCGGTCCGAGAGACCCAGTACTTC

J gene: TRBJ1-5
V gene: TRBV6-2/TRBV6-3
clone size: many
D gene: NA
CDR3 protein: CASSRGMDQPQHF
CDR3 DNA: TGTGCCAGCAGTCGGGGTATGGATCAGCCCCAGCATTTT

J gene: TRBJ1-5
V gene: TRBV20-1
clone size: many
D gene: NA
CDR3 protein: CSVYSRNQPQHF
CDR3 DNA: TGCAGTGTGTACAGTCGAAATCAGCCCCAGCATTTT

J gene: TRBJ1-3
V gene: TRBV2
clone size: many
D gene: NA
CDR3 protein: CASSEGPVNTIYF
CDR3 DNA: TGTGCCAGCAGTGAAGGGCCCGTAAACACCATATATTTT

J gene: TRBJ1-1
V gene: TRBV20-1
clone size: many
D gene: NA
CDR3 protein: CSARSLGAFF
CDR3 DNA: TGCAGTGCTAGATCCCTGGGAGCTTTCTTT

J gene: TRBJ2-6
V gene: TRBV19
clone size: medium-sized
D gene: NA
CDR3 protein: CAHGDSGANVLTF
CDR3 DNA: TGTGCCCACGGGGATTCTGGGGCCAACGTCCTGACTTTC

J gene: TRBJ2-2
V gene: TRBV27
clone size: medium-sized
D gene: NA
CDR3 protein: CASSKTWNTGELFF
CDR3 DNA: TGTGCCAGCAGTAAAACATGGAACACCGGGGAGCTGTTTTTT

J gene: TRBJ2-7
V gene: TRBV20-1
clone size: once
D gene: TRBD1
CDR3 protein: CSARPEDRVSYEVYF
CDR3 DNA: TGCAGTGCTAGACCGGAAGACAGGGTATCGTACGAGGTGTACTTC

J gene: TRBJ2-7
V gene: TRBV7-9
clone size: many
D gene: NA
CDR3 protein: CASSFKTSGPSGSQYPLPIF
CDR3 DNA: TGTGCCAGCAGCTTTAAGACTTCCGGTCCCTCCGGGAGTCAATACCCTCTTCCCATATTC

J gene: TRBJ1-1
V gene: TRBV6-1
clone size: many
D gene: NA
CDR3 protein: CASRMGANTEAFF
CDR3 DNA: TGTGCCAGCAGAATGGGAGCGAACACTGAAGCTTTCTTT

J gene: TRBJ2-3
V gene: TRBV24-1
clone size: few
D gene: NA
CDR3 protein: CATSYYRRGGSDTQYF
CDR3 DNA: TGTGCCACCAGTTACTACCGCCGAGGGGGGTCAGATACGCAGTATTTT

J gene: TRBJ2-2
V gene: TRBV6-1
clone size: few
D gene: TRBD1
CDR3 protein: CASRPPGQINTGELFF
CDR3 DNA: TGTGCCAGCCGCCCACCGGGACAGATTAACACCGGGGAGCTGTTTTTT

J gene: TRBJ2-3
V gene: TRBV9
clone size: many
D gene: NA
CDR3 protein: CASSVGLLPPDTQYF
CDR3 DNA: TGTGCCAGCAGCGTGGGACTCCTCCCCCCAGATACGCAGTATTTT

J gene: TRBJ1-2
V gene: TRBV5-4
clone size: many
D gene: NA
CDR3 protein: CASSFFIQYNYGYTF
CDR3 DNA: TGTGCCAGCAGCTTTTTTATACAGTATAACTATGGCTACACCTTC

J gene: TRBJ1-3
V gene: TRBV30
clone size: NA
D gene: NA
CDR3 protein: CAWRVSGNTIYF
CDR3 DNA: TGTGCCTGGAGGGTTTCTGGAAACACCATATATTTT

J gene: TRBJ1-1
V gene: TRBV5-1
clone size: many
D gene: NA
CDR3 protein: CASSLEVVGETEAFF
CDR3 DNA: TGCGCCAGCAGCTTGGAAGTAGTCGGGGAGACTGAAGCTTTCTTT

J gene: TRBJ2-1
V gene: TRBV20-1
clone size: many
D gene: TRBD1
CDR3 protein: CSAIGQGKINEQFF
CDR3 DNA: TGCAGTGCCATAGGACAGGGGAAAATCAATGAGCAGTTCTTC

J gene: TRBJ2-3
V gene: TRBV18
clone size: many
D gene: NA
CDR3 protein: CASSPPGRGRTDTQYF
CDR3 DNA: TGTGCCAGCTCACCACCGGGGCGGGGCCGCACAGATACGCAGTATTTT

J gene: TRBJ2-2
V gene: TRBV30
clone size: once
D gene: NA
CDR3 protein: CAWSVPGGELFF
CDR3 DNA: TGTGCCTGGAGTGTACCAGGGGGGGAGCTGTTTTTT

J gene: TRBJ2-7
V gene: TRBV5-4
clone size: many
D gene: NA
CDR3 protein: CASRDEGEAARYEQYF
CDR3 DNA: TGTGCCAGCAGGGACGAGGGGGAGGCCGCTCGCTACGAGCAGTACTTC

J gene: TRBJ2-7
V gene: TRBV3-1
clone size: many
D gene: NA
CDR3 protein: CASSQDGTAGSDEQYF
CDR3 DNA: TGTGCCAGCAGCCAAGATGGGACGGCAGGGAGCGACGAGCAGTACTTC